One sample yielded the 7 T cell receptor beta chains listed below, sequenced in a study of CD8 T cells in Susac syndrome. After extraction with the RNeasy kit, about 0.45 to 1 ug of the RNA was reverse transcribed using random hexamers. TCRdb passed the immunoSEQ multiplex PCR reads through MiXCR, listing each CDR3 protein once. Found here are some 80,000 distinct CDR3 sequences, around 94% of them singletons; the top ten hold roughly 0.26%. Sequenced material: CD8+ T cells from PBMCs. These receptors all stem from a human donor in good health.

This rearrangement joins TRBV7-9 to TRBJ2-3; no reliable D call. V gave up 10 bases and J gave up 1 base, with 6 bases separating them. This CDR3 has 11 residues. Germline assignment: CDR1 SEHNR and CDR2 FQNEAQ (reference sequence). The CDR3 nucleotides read TGTGCCACTGGGCGCACAGATACGCAGTATTTT. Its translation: CATGRTDTQYF. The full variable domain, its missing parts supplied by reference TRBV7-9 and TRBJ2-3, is DTGVSQNPRHKITKRGQNVTFRCDPISEHNRLYWYRQTLGQGPEFLTYFQNEAQLEKSRLLSDRFSAERPKGSFSTLEIQRTEQGDSAMYLCATGRTDTQYFGPGTRLTVL.

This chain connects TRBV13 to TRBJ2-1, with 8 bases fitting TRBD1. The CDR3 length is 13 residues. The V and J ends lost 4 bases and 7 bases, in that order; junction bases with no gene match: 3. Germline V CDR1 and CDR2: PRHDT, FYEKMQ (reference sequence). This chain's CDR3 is CASSSDRVNEQFF. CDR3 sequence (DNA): TGTGCCAGCAGCTCGGACAGGGTAAATGAGCAGTTCTTC.

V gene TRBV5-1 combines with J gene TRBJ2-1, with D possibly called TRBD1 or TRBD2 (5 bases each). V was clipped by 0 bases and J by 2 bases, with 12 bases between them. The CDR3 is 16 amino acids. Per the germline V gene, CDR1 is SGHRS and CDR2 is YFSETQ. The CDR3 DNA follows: TGCGCCAGCAGCTTGGTGGGACGGCTGACCTACAATGAGCAGTTCTTC. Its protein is CASSLVGRLTYNEQFF.

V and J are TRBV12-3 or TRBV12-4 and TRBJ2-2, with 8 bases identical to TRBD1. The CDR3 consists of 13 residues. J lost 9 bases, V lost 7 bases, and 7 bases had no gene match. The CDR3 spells CASTETGDRELFF. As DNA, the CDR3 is TGTGCCAGCACCGAGACAGGGGACCGGGAGCTGTTTTTT.

The CDR3 sequence: CASSRGSGNIQYF. The CDR3 coding sequence is TGTGCCAGCAGTCGCGGGAGCGGGAACATTCAGTACTTC. The genes are TRBV27 and TRBJ2-4, with 7 nucleotides matching TRBD2. This CDR3 comprises 13 residues. The junction had 5 bases not matched to a gene; V was cut back by 5 bases and J by 7 bases. Per the germline V gene, CDR1 is MNHEY and CDR2 is SMNVEV (reference sequence).

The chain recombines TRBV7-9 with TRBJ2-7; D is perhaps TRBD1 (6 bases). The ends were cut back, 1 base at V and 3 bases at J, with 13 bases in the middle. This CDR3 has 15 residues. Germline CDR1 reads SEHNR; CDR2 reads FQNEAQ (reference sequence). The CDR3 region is CASSLETQGSYEQYF. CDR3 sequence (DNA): TGTGCCAGCAGCTTAGAAACACAGGGAAGCTACGAGCAGTACTTC.

The CDR3 coding sequence is TGCGCCAGCAGCCGAGACATACAGGGGGACGAGCAGTACGTC. This codes for CASSRDIQGDEQYV. This chain uses TRBV4-1 with TRBJ2-7; 8 positions match TRBD1. Germline CDR1 MGHRA, CDR2 YSYEKL. The CDR3 is 14 amino acids. V lost 4 bases to trimming and J lost 5 bases; unmatched junction nucleotides: 7.